The clone carrying this T cell receptor (beta chain) turned up a few times. Its cognate antigen is unknown. These data originate in a study of post-analysis software for immune sequencing data. Study conclusions and caveats: Five or six TRBV segments were more frequent in patients than controls; TRBV5-6, TRBV5-1 and TRBV20-1 belonged to this group.

V lost 1 base and J lost 0, with 10 bases in between. The CDR3 contains 15 residues. CDR1 and CDR2 (germline): MNHNS, SASEGT. Unique-molecular-identifier-tagged TCR beta cDNA libraries were used. TCRdb analysed the PCR reads with MiXCR anew, one entry per CDR3 protein. The data hold over 300,000 distinct CDR3 sequences, with less than 40% observed a single time. This receptor was taken from a girl aged 5-17 years with multiple sclerosis. V is TRBV6-1 and J is TRBJ2-7, with D possibly TRBD2 on 5 matching bases. Source material: blood. The CDR3 DNA follows: TGTGCCAGCAGTGAAGGGACTGTGAGCTCCTACGAGCAGTACTTC. It encodes CASSEGTVSSYEQYF.